The TCR beta chain described here comes from a study of neurological immune-mediated disorders. Trimming at V came to 1 base and at J to 3 bases, leaving 1 base not matched to a gene. The CDR3 runs 16 residues. Germline V lookup: CDR1 LGHNA, CDR2 YSLEER. TCRdb redid the calling of the 5' RACE reads with MiXCR, one entry per CDR3 protein. This table holds roughly 60,000 distinct CDR3 sequences, roughly 2.5% found once. This clonotype was seen repeatedly, ten times or more. The origin of this receptor is a man in his fifties with multiple sclerosis. The sample consisted of PBMCs. The chain carries TRBV4-3 and TRBJ2-2; 11 bases align to TRBD2. The CDR3: CASSQGLAGHTGELFF. The CDR3 DNA reads TGCGCCAGCAGCCAAGGACTAGCGGGGCACACCGGGGAGCTGTTTTTT.